These 13 T cell receptor beta chains share one sample of origin, sequenced in a study of T cell responses to AZD1222 COVID-19 vaccine (dated by TCRdb to about 2021). The protocol used for the library was the immunoSEQ multiplex PCR assay. This immuneACCESS table, as held by TCRdb, lists in-frame sequences with V and J called but not all clones. Of the missing ones, under half trace to an unresolved V gene in checked studies; the others have no known cause. The sample table records some 120,000 clones; roughly nine tenths of these occur just once. The ten largest clones represent 4.4% of the sample. The sample's time point label, decoded: baseline before first vaccination. Sample: peripheral blood, taken on day 0 of AZD1222 vaccination. Source of these receptors: an adult in good health.

The table lists this clone with a few counts. The V gene is TRBV7-6, the J gene TRBJ1-2; D is possibly TRBD1 (5 bases). The CDR3 spans 14 residues. The germline CDR1 and CDR2 sequences are SGHVS and FNYEAQ. Trimming took off 2 bases at V and 2 bases at J, with 9 bases between the two ends. The CDR3 here is CASSLSGLNYGYTF. The DNA for the CDR3 is TGTGCCAGCAGCTTATCAGGGCTAAACTATGGCTACACCTTC.

This clone was recorded only once. The chain combines TRBV7-9 with TRBJ1-5; D call uncertain. This CDR3 has 16 residues. V was pared by 5 bases and J by 2 bases, with 16 bases between. CDR1 SEHNR and CDR2 FQNEAQ come from the germline V gene (reference sequence). The CDR3 is CASSRLDGSGNQPQHF. CDR3 DNA sequence: TGTGCCAGCAGCCGCCTGGACGGATCGGGCAATCAGCCCCAGCATTTT.

This clone was seen only once. The V gene is TRBV3-1 (or the pseudogene TRBV3-2), the J gene TRBJ1-4, with TRBD1 identical over 8 bases. Looked up from germline, CDR1 is LGHDT and CDR2 is YNNKEL (reference sequence). The CDR3 is 15 residues long. Trimming removed 1 base from V and 7 bases from J; junction bases left unmatched: 5. The CDR3 loop reads CASSQAGQGVEKLFF. For the CDR3, the DNA is TGTGCCAGCAGCCAAGCCGGACAGGGAGTTGAAAAACTGTTTTTT.

The chain links TRBV28 to TRBJ1-2; D perhaps matches TRBD1 (5 bases). CDR1 is MDHEN and CDR2 is SYDVKM in the germline V gene. Trimming removed 6 bases at V and 4 bases at J, with 9 bases between. The CDR3 spans 12 residues. CDR3 in DNA: TGTGCCAGCAGGGGGCCGGCCTATGGCTACACCTTC. Translating gives CASRGPAYGYTF.

CDR3: CASSLDKATEAFF. The DNA for the CDR3 is TGTGCCAGCAGCTTAGATAAGGCGACTGAAGCTTTCTTT. The chain links TRBV11-2 to TRBJ1-1, with unresolved D. The CDR3 extends over 13 amino acids. Germline V lookup: CDR1 SGHAT, CDR2 FQNNGV. Trimming shortened V by 0 bases and J by 5 bases, and 7 bases separated the two germline ends. The full variable domain, with the rest looked up from reference TRBV11-2 and TRBJ1-1, is EAGVAQSPRYKIIEKRQSVAFWCNPISGHATLYWYQQILGQGPKLLIQFQNNGVVDDSQLPKDRFSAERLKGVDSTLKIQPAKLEDSAVYLCASSLDKATEAFFGQGTRLTVV.

The rearrangement uses TRBV7-2 and TRBJ2-7; D is ambiguous. Looked up from germline, CDR1 is SGHTA and CDR2 is FQGNSA. The CDR3 has 15 amino acids. Trimming shortened V by 2 bases and J by 2 bases, and 13 bases separated the two germline ends. The CDR3 here is CASSLSNSAPYEQYF. The CDR3 DNA follows: TGTGCCAGCAGCTTAAGTAACAGCGCGCCCTACGAGCAGTACTTC.

The genes are TRBV19 and TRBJ1-6, with no clear D. Germline V gene lookup returns CDR1 LNHDA and CDR2 SQIVND (reference sequence). CDR3 length equals 13 residues. V lost 1 base, J lost 10 bases, and 8 bases lay in between. CDR3 in amino acids: CASSIAFESPLHF. CDR3 DNA: TGTGCCAGTAGTATAGCCTTCGAGTCACCCCTCCACTTT.

The chain recombines TRBV6-2 or TRBV6-3 with TRBJ2-3; D gene uncertain. There are 15 residues in the CDR3. V lost 2 bases and J lost 3, with 12 bases in between. Germline V gene data show CDR1 as MNHEY and CDR2 as SVGEGT. CDR3 nucleotides: TGTGCCAGCAGTTACACGAAGGCCAGGACAGATACGCAGTATTTT. This gives the protein CASSYTKARTDTQYF.

The genes are TRBV30 and TRBJ1-2; the D gene is possibly TRBD1 (6 bases). Germline V gene lookup returns CDR1 GTSNPN and CDR2 SVGIG (reference sequence). The CDR3 spans 15 residues. V was trimmed by 1 base and J by 2 bases, leaving 14 bases between them. CDR3 residues: CAWSEGGASNYGYTF. The CDR3, as DNA: TGTGCCTGGAGTGAGGGGGGGGCGTCAAACTATGGCTACACCTTC.

The chain joins TRBV5-1 to TRBJ2-2; D could derive from TRBD1 or TRBD2 (6 bases each). Trimming removed 6 bases from V and 4 bases from J, with 19 bases in between. CDR1 is SGHRS, CDR2 YFSETQ, per germline. The CDR3 totals 16 residues. In DNA, the CDR3 is TGCGCCAGCAACAAAAACCCACAGGGACTCACCGGGGAGCTGTTTTTT. It yields the protein CASNKNPQGLTGELFF.

The chain's CDR3 is CASSSRSNQPQHF. DNA of the CDR3: TGTGCCAGTAGTAGCAGAAGCAATCAGCCCCAGCATTTT. The chain couples TRBV19 to TRBJ1-5; no definite D call. V was trimmed by 4 bases and J by 1 base, leaving 5 bases between them. Looked up from germline, CDR1 is LNHDA and CDR2 is SQIVND (reference sequence). This CDR3 has 13 residues.

The chain joins TRBV19 to TRBJ2-3; D may be TRBD2 (5 bases). This CDR3 has 13 amino acids. Trimming left V 1 base short and J 4 bases short, with 6 bases between. CDR1 and CDR2 (germline): LNHDA, SQIVND (reference sequence). In nucleotides, the CDR3 is TGTGCCAGTAGTATAGGTAGCGCAGATACGCAGTATTTT. Its protein is CASSIGSADTQYF.

This clone was seen just once. The chain joins TRBV12-3 or TRBV12-4 to TRBJ1-2; D remains unclear. The V gene lost 3 bases and the J gene lost 6 bases, with 8 bases spanning the gap. The CDR3 runs to 12 residues. The CDR3 sequence is CASSLRQDGYTF. The CDR3 DNA reads as TGTGCCAGCAGTTTGAGGCAGGATGGCTACACCTTC.